The clone carrying this TCR beta chain was recorded once. The target antigen is unknown. This CDR3 fails to terminate in the conserved phenylalanine or tryptophan, so it likely reflects a read error. This sample is drawn from a study of tumor-infiltrating lymphocytes in primary liver carcinoma. Overall study: Staged T1-T3 N0M0, the tumors had sizes that ranged from about 4.2 to 11 cm across.

CDR1 and CDR2 from the germline V gene are SGHNT and YENEEA. The CDR3 covers 14 residues. Total RNA amounting to around 530 ng was the source from which TCR beta cDNA was made with a constant-region primer. Slightly modified ARM-PCR, run as three nested multiplex PCR rounds, produced the TCR beta libraries. TRBV1-TRBV30 forward primers paired with a C-beta reverse primer drove the first two PCR rounds, approximately 11 cycles each. Each CDR3 protein is one row after TCRdb ran MiXCR on the multiplex PCR reads. The sample shows about 120,000 distinct CDR3 sequences, about two thirds of them seen only once. Study-wide points: Tumor region pairs overlapped more than did tumor-adjacent and tumor-blood pairs.

From unsorted bulk tissue weighing roughly 19-34 mg, DNA and RNA were co-extracted. Surgical resection was the treatment these patients received for primary liver carcinoma. Sequenced sample: tumor-adjacent normal liver tissue. This chain connects TRBV11-3 to TRBJ2-2; D possibly corresponds to TRBD1 (6 bases). The receptor comes from a woman between 55 and 75 years old with primary liver carcinoma and hepatitis B virus infection. CDR3 loop: CTSSLVGGTGELFI. DNA for the CDR3: TGTACCAGCAGCTTAGTAGGGGGCACCGGGGAGCTGTTTATT.